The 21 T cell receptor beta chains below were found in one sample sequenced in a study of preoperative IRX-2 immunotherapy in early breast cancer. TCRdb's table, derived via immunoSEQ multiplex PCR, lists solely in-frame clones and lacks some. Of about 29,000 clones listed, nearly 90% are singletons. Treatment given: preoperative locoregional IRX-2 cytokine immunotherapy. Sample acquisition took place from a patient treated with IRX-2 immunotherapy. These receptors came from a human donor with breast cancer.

The chain's CDR3 is CSVGTGADSNQPQHF. For the CDR3, the DNA is TGCAGCGTTGGAACAGGGGCGGACAGCAATCAGCCCCAGCATTTT. The J gene is TRBJ1-5, the V gene TRBV29-1, with 7 bases fitting TRBD1. This CDR3 region has 15 residues. CDR1 and CDR2 from the germline V gene are SQVTM and ANQGSEA. V lost 4 bases to trimming and J lost 1 base; unmatched junction nucleotides: 7.

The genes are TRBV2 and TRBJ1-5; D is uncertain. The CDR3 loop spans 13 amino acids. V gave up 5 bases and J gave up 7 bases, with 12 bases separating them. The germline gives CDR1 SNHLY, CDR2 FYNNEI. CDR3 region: CASSRDGKQPQHF. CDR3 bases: TGTGCCAGCAGTCGTGACGGGAAGCAGCCCCAGCATTTT. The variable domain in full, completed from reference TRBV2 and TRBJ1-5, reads EPEVTQTPSHQVTQMGQEVILRCVPISNHLYFYWYRQILGQKVEFLVSFYNNEISEKSEIFDDQFSVERPDGSNFTLKIRSTKLEDSAMYFCASSRDGKQPQHFGDGTRLSIL.

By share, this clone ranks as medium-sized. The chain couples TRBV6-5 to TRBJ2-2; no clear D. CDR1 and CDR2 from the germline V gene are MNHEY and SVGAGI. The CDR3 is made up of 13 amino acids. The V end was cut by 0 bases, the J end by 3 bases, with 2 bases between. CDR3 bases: TGTGCCAGCAGTTACTCGTACACCGGGGAGCTGTTTTTT. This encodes CASSYSYTGELFF.

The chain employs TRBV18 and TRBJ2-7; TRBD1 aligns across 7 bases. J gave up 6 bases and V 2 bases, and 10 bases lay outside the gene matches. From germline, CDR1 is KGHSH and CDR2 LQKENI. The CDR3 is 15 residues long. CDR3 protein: CASSPMLTGFPEQYF. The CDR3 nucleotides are TGTGCCAGCTCACCAATGTTGACAGGGTTTCCCGAGCAGTACTTC.

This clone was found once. CDR3 coding DNA: TGCGCCAGCAGCTTGGGGGAGGGTTACTCCTACAATGAGCAGTTCTTC. Its translation: CASSLGEGYSYNEQFF. The chain joins TRBV5-1 to TRBJ2-1; 7 bases are shared with TRBD2. The trim removed 0 bases at V and 0 bases at J, leaving 3 bases unmatched. Per germline, CDR1 SGHRS and CDR2 YFSETQ. CDR3 length equals 16 residues.

The CDR3 bases are TGTGCCATCAGGCCCGGGACGGACTATGGCTACACCTTC. It encodes CAIRPGTDYGYTF. The chain employs TRBV10-3 and TRBJ1-2; TRBD1 is a possible D gene (5 bases). Germline loops: CDR1 ENHRY, CDR2 SYGVKD. V was pared by 6 bases and J by 3 bases, with 11 bases between. The CDR3 is 13 residues long.

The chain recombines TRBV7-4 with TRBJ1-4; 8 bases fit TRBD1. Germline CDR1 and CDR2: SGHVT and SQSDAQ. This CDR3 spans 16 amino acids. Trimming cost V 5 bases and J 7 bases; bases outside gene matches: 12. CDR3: CASSPRRDRSREKLFF. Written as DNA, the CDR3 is TGTGCCAGCAGCCCACGGCGGGACAGGTCTCGTGAAAAACTGTTTTTT.

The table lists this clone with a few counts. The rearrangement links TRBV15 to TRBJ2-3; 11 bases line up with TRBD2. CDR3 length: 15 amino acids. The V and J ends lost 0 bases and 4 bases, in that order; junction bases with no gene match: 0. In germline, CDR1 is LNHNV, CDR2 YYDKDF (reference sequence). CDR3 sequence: CATSRDSGGADTQYF. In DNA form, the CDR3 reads TGTGCCACCAGCAGAGATAGCGGGGGGGCAGATACGCAGTATTTT.

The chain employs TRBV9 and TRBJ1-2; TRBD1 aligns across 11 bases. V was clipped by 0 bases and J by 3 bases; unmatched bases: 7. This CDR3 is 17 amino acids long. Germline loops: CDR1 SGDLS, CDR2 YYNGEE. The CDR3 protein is CASSVDGQGALYYGYTF. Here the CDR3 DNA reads TGTGCCAGCAGCGTAGATGGACAGGGGGCGCTTTACTATGGCTACACCTTC.

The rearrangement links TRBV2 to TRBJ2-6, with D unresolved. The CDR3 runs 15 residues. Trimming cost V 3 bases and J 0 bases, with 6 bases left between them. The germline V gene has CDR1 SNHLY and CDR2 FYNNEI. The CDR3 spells CASSDGVSGANVLTF. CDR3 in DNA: TGTGCCAGCAGTGATGGTGTCTCTGGGGCCAACGTCCTGACTTTC.

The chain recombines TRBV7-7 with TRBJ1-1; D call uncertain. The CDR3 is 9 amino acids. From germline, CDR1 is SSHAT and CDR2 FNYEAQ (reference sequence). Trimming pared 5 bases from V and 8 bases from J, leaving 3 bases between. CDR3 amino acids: CASSPEAFF. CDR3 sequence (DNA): TGTGCCAGCAGCCCCGAAGCTTTCTTT.

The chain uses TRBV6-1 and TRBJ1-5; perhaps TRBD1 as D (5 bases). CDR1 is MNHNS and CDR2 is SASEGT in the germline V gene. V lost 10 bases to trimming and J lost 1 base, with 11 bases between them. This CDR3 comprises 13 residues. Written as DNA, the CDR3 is TGTGCCACCCACCGGGACAGCAATCAGCCCCAGCATTTT. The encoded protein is CATHRDSNQPQHF.

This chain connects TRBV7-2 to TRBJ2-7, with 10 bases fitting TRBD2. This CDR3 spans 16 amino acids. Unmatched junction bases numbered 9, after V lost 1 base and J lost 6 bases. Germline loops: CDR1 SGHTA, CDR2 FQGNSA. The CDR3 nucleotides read TGTGCCAGCAGCTTAGATTCTAGCGGGAGTTCGGGCGAGCAGTACTTC. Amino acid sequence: CASSLDSSGSSGEQYF.

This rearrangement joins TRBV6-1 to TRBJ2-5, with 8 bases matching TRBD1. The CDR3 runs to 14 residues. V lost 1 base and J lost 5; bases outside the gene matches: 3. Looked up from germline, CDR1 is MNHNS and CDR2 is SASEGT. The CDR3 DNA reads TGTGCCAGCAGTGAAGTCCAGGGGGCGGAGACCCAGTACTTC. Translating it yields CASSEVQGAETQYF.

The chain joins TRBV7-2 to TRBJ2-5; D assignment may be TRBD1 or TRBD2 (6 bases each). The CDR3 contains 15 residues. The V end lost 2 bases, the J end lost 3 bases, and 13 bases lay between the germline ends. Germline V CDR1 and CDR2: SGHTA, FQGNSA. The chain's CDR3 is CASSLRPGAKETQYF. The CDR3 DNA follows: TGTGCCAGCAGCTTAAGGCCGGGGGCCAAAGAGACCCAGTACTTC.

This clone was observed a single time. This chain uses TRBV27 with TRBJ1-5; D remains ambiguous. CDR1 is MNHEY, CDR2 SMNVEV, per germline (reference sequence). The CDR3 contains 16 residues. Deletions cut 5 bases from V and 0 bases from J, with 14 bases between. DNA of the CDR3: TGTGCCAGCAGTGCCTCTCCGGGTTATAGCAATCAGCCCCAGCATTTT. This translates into CASSASPGYSNQPQHF.

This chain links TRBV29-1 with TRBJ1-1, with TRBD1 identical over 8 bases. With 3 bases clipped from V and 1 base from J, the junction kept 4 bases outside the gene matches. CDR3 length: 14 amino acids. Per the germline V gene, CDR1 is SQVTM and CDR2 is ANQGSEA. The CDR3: CSVEAGTGNTEAFF. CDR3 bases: TGCAGCGTTGAGGCCGGGACAGGGAACACTGAAGCTTTCTTT.

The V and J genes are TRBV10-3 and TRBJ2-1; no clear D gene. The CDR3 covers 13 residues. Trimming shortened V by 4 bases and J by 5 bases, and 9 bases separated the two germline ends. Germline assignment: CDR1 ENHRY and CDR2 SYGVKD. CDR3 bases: TGTGCCATCAGTGTCCCCAAGGACAATGAGCAGTTCTTC. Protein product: CAISVPKDNEQFF.

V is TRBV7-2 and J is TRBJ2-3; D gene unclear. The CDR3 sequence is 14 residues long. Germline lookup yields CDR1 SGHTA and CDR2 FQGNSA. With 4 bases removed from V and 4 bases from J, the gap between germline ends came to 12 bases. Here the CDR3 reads CASSSTARADTQYF. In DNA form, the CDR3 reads TGTGCCAGCAGCTCCACCGCTAGAGCAGATACGCAGTATTTT. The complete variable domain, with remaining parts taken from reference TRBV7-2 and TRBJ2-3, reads GAGVSQSPSNKVTEKGKDVELRCDPISGHTALYWYRQSLGQGLEFLIYFQGNSAPDKSGLPSDRFSAERTGGSVSTLTIQRTQQEDSAVYLCASSSTARADTQYFGPGTRLTVL.

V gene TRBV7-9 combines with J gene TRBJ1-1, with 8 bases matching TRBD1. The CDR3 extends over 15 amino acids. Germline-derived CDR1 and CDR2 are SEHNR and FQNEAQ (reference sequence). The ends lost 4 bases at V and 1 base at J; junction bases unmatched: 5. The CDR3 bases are TGTGCCAGCAGCTCTCGGACAGGGTCGAACACTGAAGCTTTCTTT. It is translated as CASSSRTGSNTEAFF. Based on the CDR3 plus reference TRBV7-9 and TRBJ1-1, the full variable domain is DTGVSQNPRHKITKRGQNVTFRCDPISEHNRLYWYRQTLGQGPEFLTYFQNEAQLEKSRLLSDRFSAERPKGSFSTLEIQRTEQGDSAMYLCASSSRTGSNTEAFFGQGTRLTVV.

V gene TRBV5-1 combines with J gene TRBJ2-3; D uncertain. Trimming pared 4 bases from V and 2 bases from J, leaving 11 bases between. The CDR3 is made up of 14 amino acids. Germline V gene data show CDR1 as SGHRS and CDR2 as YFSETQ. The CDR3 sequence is CASSRVPDTDTQYF. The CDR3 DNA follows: TGCGCCAGCAGCAGAGTACCAGACACAGATACGCAGTATTTT.